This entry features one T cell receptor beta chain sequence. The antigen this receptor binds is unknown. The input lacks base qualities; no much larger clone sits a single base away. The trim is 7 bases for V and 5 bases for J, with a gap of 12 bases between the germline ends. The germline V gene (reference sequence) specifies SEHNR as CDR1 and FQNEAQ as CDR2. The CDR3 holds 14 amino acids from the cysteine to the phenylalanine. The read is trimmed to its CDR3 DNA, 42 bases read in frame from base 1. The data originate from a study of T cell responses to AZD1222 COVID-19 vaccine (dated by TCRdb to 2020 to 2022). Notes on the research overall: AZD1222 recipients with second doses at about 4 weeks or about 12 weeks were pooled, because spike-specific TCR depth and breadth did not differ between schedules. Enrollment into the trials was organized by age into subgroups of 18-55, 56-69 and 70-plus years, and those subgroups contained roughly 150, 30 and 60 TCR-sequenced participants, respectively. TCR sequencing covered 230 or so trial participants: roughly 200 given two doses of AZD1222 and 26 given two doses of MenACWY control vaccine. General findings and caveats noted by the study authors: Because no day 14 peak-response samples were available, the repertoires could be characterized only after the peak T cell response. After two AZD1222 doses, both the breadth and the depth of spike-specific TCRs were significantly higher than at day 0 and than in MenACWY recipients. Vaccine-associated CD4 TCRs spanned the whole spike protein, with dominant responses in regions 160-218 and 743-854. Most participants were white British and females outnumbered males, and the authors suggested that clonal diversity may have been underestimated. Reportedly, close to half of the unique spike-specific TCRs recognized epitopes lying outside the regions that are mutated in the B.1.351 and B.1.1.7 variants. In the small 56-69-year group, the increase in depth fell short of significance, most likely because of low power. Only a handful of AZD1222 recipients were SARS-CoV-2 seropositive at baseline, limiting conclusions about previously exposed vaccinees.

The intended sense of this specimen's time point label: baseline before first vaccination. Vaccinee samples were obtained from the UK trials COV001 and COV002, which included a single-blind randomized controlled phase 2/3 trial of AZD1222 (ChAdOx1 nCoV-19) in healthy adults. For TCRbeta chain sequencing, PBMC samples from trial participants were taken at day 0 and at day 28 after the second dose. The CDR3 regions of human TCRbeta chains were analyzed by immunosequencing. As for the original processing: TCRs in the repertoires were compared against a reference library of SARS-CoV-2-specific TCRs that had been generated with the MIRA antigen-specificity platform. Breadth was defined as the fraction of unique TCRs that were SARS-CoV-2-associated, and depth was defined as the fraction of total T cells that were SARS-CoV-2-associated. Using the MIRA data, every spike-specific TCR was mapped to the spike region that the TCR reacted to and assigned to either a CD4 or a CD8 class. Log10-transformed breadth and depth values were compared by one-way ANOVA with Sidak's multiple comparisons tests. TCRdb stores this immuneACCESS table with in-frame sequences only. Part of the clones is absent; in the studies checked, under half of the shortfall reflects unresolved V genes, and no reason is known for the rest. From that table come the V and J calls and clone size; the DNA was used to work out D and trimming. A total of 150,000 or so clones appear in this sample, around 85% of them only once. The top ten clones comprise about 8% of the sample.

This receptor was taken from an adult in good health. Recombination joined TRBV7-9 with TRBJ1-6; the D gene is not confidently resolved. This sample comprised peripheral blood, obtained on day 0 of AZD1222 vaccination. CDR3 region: CASTHWGDNSPLHF. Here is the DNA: TGTGCCAGCACCCACTGGGGAGATAATTCACCCCTCCACTTT.